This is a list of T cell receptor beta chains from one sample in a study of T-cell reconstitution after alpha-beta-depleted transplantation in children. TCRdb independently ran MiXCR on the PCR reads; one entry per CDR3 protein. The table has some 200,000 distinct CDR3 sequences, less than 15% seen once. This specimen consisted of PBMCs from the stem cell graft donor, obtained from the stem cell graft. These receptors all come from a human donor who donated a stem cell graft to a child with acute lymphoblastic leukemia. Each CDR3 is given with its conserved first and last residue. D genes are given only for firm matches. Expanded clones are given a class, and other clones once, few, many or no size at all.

CASILAGTTYNEQFF TGTGCCAGCATCCTAGCGGGAACAACATACAATGAGCAGTTCTTC TRBV7-8 many TRBJ2-1 TRBD2
CASSLSPNEQFF TGTGCCAGCAGTTTATCCCCCAATGAGCAGTTCTTC TRBV27 many TRBJ2-1 NA
CSVDSSTGGDYEQYF TGCAGCGTCGATAGCTCGACAGGGGGCGACTACGAGCAGTACTTC TRBV29-1 NA TRBJ2-7 TRBD1
CASSLAEESHEQYF TGCGCCAGCAGCTTGGCGGAAGAATCCCACGAGCAGTACTTC TRBV5-1 many TRBJ2-7 NA
CSVDQEQFF TGCAGCGTTGATCAGGAGCAGTTCTTC TRBV29-1 many TRBJ2-1 NA
CASSLLGTVTYNEQFF TGTGCCAGCAGCTTACTCGGAACAGTTACCTACAATGAGCAGTTCTTC TRBV12-3/TRBV12-4 NA TRBJ2-1 NA
CSAREAPAVETQYF TGCAGTGCTAGAGAGGCCCCTGCGGTTGAGACCCAGTACTTC TRBV20-1 many TRBJ2-5 NA
CASSSRQGGFNQPQHF TGTGCCAGCAGCTCCAGGCAGGGGGGATTCAATCAGCCCCAGCATTTT TRBV7-2 NA TRBJ1-5 TRBD1
CSAFGTRGSYEQYF TGCAGTGCTTTCGGGACACGTGGCTCCTACGAGCAGTACTTC TRBV20-1 many TRBJ2-7 NA
CASSRTGPNEKLFF TGTGCCAGCAGTAGGACGGGGCCGAATGAAAAACTGTTTTTT TRBV2 few TRBJ1-4 NA
CASSPRAESAGANVLTF TGTGCCAGCAGCCCTAGGGCAGAATCTGCTGGGGCCAACGTCCTGACTTTC TRBV7-9 few TRBJ2-6 NA
CSARRPAGSYNEQFF TGCAGTGCTAGACGCCCAGCGGGCTCCTACAATGAGCAGTTCTTC TRBV20-1 NA TRBJ2-1 NA
CASTELMNTEAFF TGCGCCAGCACCGAACTTATGAACACTGAAGCTTTCTTT TRBV4-1 NA TRBJ1-1 NA
CASRSEVANYGYTF TGTGCCAGCAGGTCGGAGGTTGCTAACTATGGCTACACCTTC TRBV27 few TRBJ1-2 NA
CSVDGPLGYNEQFF TGCAGCGTTGACGGCCCCCTTGGGTACAATGAGCAGTTCTTC TRBV29-1 many TRBJ2-1 NA
CASSLGLAGGPSSYNEQFF TGTGCCAGCAGCTTAGGGCTAGCGGGAGGTCCGAGCTCCTACAATGAGCAGTTCTTC TRBV7-8 many TRBJ2-1 TRBD2
CASSPSGDRGFF TGTGCCAGCAGCCCGTCAGGGGACAGGGGGTTCTTC TRBV7-8 many TRBJ2-1 TRBD1
CSAASSGYYEQYF TGCAGCGCCGCCTCTAGCGGTTACTACGAGCAGTACTTC TRBV29-1 many TRBJ2-7 TRBD2
CASSLAASGIVKEQFF TGTGCCAGCAGCTTAGCGGCTAGCGGGATAGTAAAGGAGCAGTTCTTC TRBV7-2 NA TRBJ2-1 TRBD2
CASSFTGDLFF TGTGCCAGCAGCTTCACCGGGGACCTGTTTTTT TRBV27 NA TRBJ2-2 NA
CASRDYGTSASYEQYF TGTGCCAGCAGAGACTACGGGACTAGCGCGTCCTACGAGCAGTACTTC TRBV28 NA TRBJ2-7 TRBD2
CASSLVATKAYEQYF TGTGCCAGCAGCTTAGTAGCGACAAAGGCCTACGAGCAGTACTTC TRBV7-2 many TRBJ2-7 NA
CASRRGQGAGEAFF TGTGCCAGCAGACGGGGACAGGGGGCCGGGGAAGCTTTCTTT TRBV28 NA TRBJ1-1 TRBD1
CASSLNGGNNQPQHF TGTGCCAGCAGCTTAAATGGGGGAAACAATCAGCCCCAGCATTTT TRBV7-2 many TRBJ1-5 NA
CSASPGLAGGRAKNIQYF TGCAGTGCTAGTCCGGGACTAGCGGGAGGGAGGGCCAAAAACATTCAGTACTTC TRBV20-1 few TRBJ2-4 TRBD2
CSVVPSGTGELFF TGCAGCGTTGTGCCATCGGGGACCGGGGAGCTGTTTTTT TRBV29-1 many TRBJ2-2 NA
CASSLTREQFF TGTGCCAGCAGCTTAACTCGTGAGCAGTTCTTC TRBV7-2 many TRBJ2-1 NA
CASSRVVTSYEQYF TGTGCCAGCAGCCGCGTAGTAACATCCTACGAGCAGTACTTC TRBV28 few TRBJ2-7 NA
CASSLLSGRRDTQYF TGCGCCAGCAGCTTGCTCAGCGGGAGGCGAGATACGCAGTATTTT TRBV5-1 many TRBJ2-3 TRBD2
CAISETDGYTF TGTGCCATCAGTGAGACGGATGGCTACACCTTC TRBV10-3 many TRBJ1-2 NA
CASSLTAGQPQHF TGCGCCAGCAGCTTAACCGCGGGTCAGCCCCAGCATTTT TRBV5-1 many TRBJ1-5 NA
CASSLEVGDTQYF TGCGCCAGCAGCTTGGAGGTGGGGGATACGCAGTATTTT TRBV5-1 many TRBJ2-3 NA
CASSPSWREDTGELFF TGTGCCAGCAGCCCCAGCTGGCGGGAGGACACCGGGGAGCTGTTTTTT TRBV7-9 few TRBJ2-2 TRBD2
CASSLGLAGSHGELFF TGCGCCAGCAGCTTGGGGCTAGCGGGATCCCACGGGGAGCTGTTTTTT TRBV5-1 many TRBJ2-2 TRBD2
CASSPQGQAEAFF TGTGCCAGCAGTCCCCAAGGACAGGCTGAAGCTTTCTTT TRBV6-1 NA TRBJ1-1 TRBD1
CASSQGQGLAGTGELFF TGTGCCAGCAGCCAAGGTCAAGGACTAGCGGGAACCGGGGAGCTGTTTTTT TRBV4-2 many TRBJ2-2 TRBD2
CSARPSLQQGDEQYF TGCAGTGCTAGGCCAAGCCTCCAGCAAGGAGACGAGCAGTACTTC TRBV20-1 many TRBJ2-7 NA
CASSQGTGPSKGTQYF TGTGCCAGCAGTCAAGGGACAGGGCCTAGTAAGGGTACGCAGTATTTT TRBV25-1 few TRBJ2-3 TRBD1
CASSLRVGRNEQFF TGTGCCAGCAGCTTGAGGGTGGGGAGGAATGAGCAGTTCTTC TRBV5-6 NA TRBJ2-1 NA
CSARADGLRASETQYF TGCAGTGCTAGAGCAGACGGATTACGGGCCTCGGAGACCCAGTACTTC TRBV20-1 NA TRBJ2-5 NA